This T cell receptor (beta chain) was profiled in a study of shared clonotypes between healthy human individuals. Study-level points and caveats: The study sampled only blood, and tissue repertoires likely differ. Shared clonotypes: about 5% naive CD4, roughly 3.8% naive CD8, 2.3% memory CD4, roughly 0.4% memory CD8.

For this clone: What it recognizes is unknown.

The test was conducted at deep level. Once extracted for a subset, genomic DNA was divided evenly among several immunoSEQ plates. TCRdb's table, derived via immunoSEQ multiplex PCR, lists solely in-frame clones and lacks some. The table has some 2,000,000 clones, less than 95% seen once. CD45RO-negative CD8 cells positively selected for CCR7 made up the naive population, which excluded terminally differentiated effector memory CD45RA+ cells. This TCR was sampled from a man aged 18 to 30 in good health. The sequencing sample was made of naive CD8+ T cells sorted from blood.

This CDR3 reads CASSELMDRVYGYTF. CDR3 DNA sequence: TGTGCCAGCAGCGAATTGATGGACAGGGTATATGGCTACACCTTC. This rearrangement joins TRBV9 to TRBJ1-2, with 8 nucleotides matching TRBD1. V lost 3 bases, J lost 5 bases, and 9 bases stayed unmatched. The CDR3 spans 15 residues. Germline CDR1 is SGDLS and CDR2 is YYNGEE.